These T cell receptor beta chains were read from a single sample in a study of blood T cell repertoires in COVID-19. Sequencing used immunoSEQ multiplex PCR; TCRdb keeps in-frame clones, though not all of them. The table lists about 70,000 clones, about nine tenths of them singletons. The sample taken for sequencing was peripheral blood. The receptors derive from a woman aged 18-30 years with acute or convalescent COVID-19. CDR3s include the opening cysteine and the closing phenylalanine or tryptophan. A D gene is named only where the DNA matches it firmly. Only some rows state a clone size, as once, few, many or a class for expanded clones.

v_call	j_call	d_call	clone_size	cdr3_aa	cdr3_nt
TRBV5-5	TRBJ2-2	.	.	CASSWGSSVANTGELFF	TGTGCCAGCAGCTGGGGCAGCTCGGTGGCGAACACCGGGGAGCTGTTTTTT
TRBV5-6	TRBJ1-1	.	.	CASSFSGNTEAFF	TGTGCCAGCAGCTTCAGCGGAAACACTGAAGCTTTCTTT
TRBV27	TRBJ2-7	.	.	CASSPMGVTYEQYF	TGTGCCAGCAGCCCCATGGGAGTGACTTACGAGCAGTACTTC
TRBV3-1/TRBV3-2	TRBJ2-5	.	.	CASSQLRGRGEETQYF	TGTGCCAGCAGCCAACTGCGGGGCAGGGGGGAGGAGACCCAGTACTTC
TRBV5-4	TRBJ1-3	.	.	CASSLGGSGNTIYF	TGTGCCAGCAGCTTGGGGGGCAGTGGAAACACCATATATTTT
TRBV6-5	TRBJ1-1	TRBD1	.	CASRSTGGHTEAFF	TGTGCCAGCAGATCGACAGGGGGCCACACTGAAGCTTTCTTT
TRBV5-1	TRBJ2-7	TRBD2	.	CASSEVAGVADEQYF	TGCGCCAGCAGCGAAGTAGCGGGGGTCGCGGACGAGCAGTACTTC
TRBV5-1	TRBJ2-4	.	.	CASSVQGGANIQYF	TGCGCCAGCAGTGTACAGGGAGGGGCAAACATTCAGTACTTC
TRBV30	TRBJ1-5	.	.	CAWSVKGVFRQPQHF	TGTGCCTGGAGTGTGAAGGGGGTTTTCAGGCAGCCCCAGCATTTT
TRBV18	TRBJ2-5	.	.	CASSQVRQETQYF	TGTGCCAGCTCACAAGTCCGGCAAGAGACCCAGTACTTC
TRBV5-1	TRBJ2-1	.	.	CASSGDGGDEQFF	TGCGCCAGCAGCGGTGATGGGGGCGATGAGCAGTTCTTC
TRBV5-5	TRBJ2-3	.	.	CASSLFTSTDTQYF	TGTGCCAGCAGCTTGTTTACTAGCACAGATACGCAGTATTTT
TRBV2	TRBJ2-7	.	.	CASKSEETQYF	TGTGCCAGTAAGTCGGAGGAAACGCAGTACTTC
TRBV30	TRBJ1-6	TRBD1	.	CAWSRRTGGSSYNSPLHF	TGTGCCTGGAGCAGAAGGACAGGGGGAAGCTCCTATAATTCACCCCTCCACTTT
TRBV10-2	TRBJ2-7	TRBD1	.	CASSVFLGTDYEQYF	TGCGCCAGCAGTGTATTTTTGGGGACAGACTACGAGCAGTACTTC
TRBV4-1	TRBJ2-1	TRBD1	.	CASSQEGQPNYNEQFF	TGCGCCAGCAGCCAAGAGGGACAGCCCAACTACAATGAGCAGTTCTTC
TRBV3-1/TRBV3-2	TRBJ2-7	.	.	CASSQDRGYEQYF	TGTGCCAGCAGCCAAGATAGGGGCTACGAGCAGTACTTC
TRBV28	TRBJ2-1	TRBD1	.	CASSWDRKNEQFF	TGTGCCAGCAGTTGGGACAGAAAGAATGAGCAGTTCTTC
TRBV5-1	TRBJ1-4	.	.	CASSPLGVGEKLFF	TGCGCCAGCAGCCCCCTCGGGGTAGGGGAAAAACTGTTTTTT
TRBV5-1	TRBJ2-5	TRBD1	.	CASGTGQETQYF	TGCGCCAGCGGGACAGGCCAAGAGACCCAGTACTTC
TRBV24-1	TRBJ2-2	TRBD1	.	CATSEEPGQGTGELFF	TGTGCCACCAGTGAAGAACCGGGACAGGGGACCGGGGAGCTGTTTTTT
TRBV6-2/TRBV6-3	TRBJ2-1	.	.	CASSYSIHNEQFF	TGTGCCAGCAGTTACTCCATTCACAATGAGCAGTTCTTC
TRBV12-5	TRBJ2-1	TRBD2	.	CASGYTVAGTGNNEQFF	TGTGCTAGTGGTTATACAGTAGCGGGGACGGGTAACAATGAGCAGTTCTTC
TRBV15	TRBJ2-1	TRBD2	.	CATSPIRGTITNNEQFF	TGTGCCACCAGCCCTATCCGGGGGACTATAACCAACAATGAGCAGTTCTTC
TRBV29-1	TRBJ2-7	TRBD2	.	CSVEKGSGATYEQYF	TGCAGCGTTGAAAAAGGAAGCGGGGCGACCTACGAGCAGTACTTC
TRBV27	TRBJ1-2	TRBD1	few	CASSPGQDYGYTF	TGTGCCAGCAGTCCGGGACAGGACTATGGCTACACCTTC
TRBV19	TRBJ2-7	.	.	CASSASVSAYEQYF	TGTGCCAGTAGTGCCTCGGTGTCCGCCTACGAGCAGTACTTC
TRBV10-3	TRBJ2-7	.	.	CAISPGGQGAYEQYF	TGTGCCATCAGCCCGGGAGGGCAGGGGGCCTACGAGCAGTACTTC
TRBV5-1	TRBJ2-3	TRBD2	.	CASSLGPSGRADTQYF	TGCGCCAGCAGCTTGGGTCCTAGCGGGAGGGCAGATACGCAGTATTTT
TRBV4-1	TRBJ2-1	.	.	CASSQQLIFNEQFF	TGCGCCAGCAGCCAGCAACTAATCTTCAATGAGCAGTTCTTC
TRBV2	TRBJ1-4	.	.	CARGSAATNEKLFF	TGTGCCAGAGGAAGCGCTGCAACTAATGAAAAACTGTTTTTT
TRBV28	TRBJ1-2	TRBD1	once	CASSLYGQGGYGYTF	TGTGCCAGCAGTTTATATGGACAGGGGGGCTATGGCTACACCTTC
TRBV5-5	TRBJ1-6	TRBD1	.	CASSINRGHYSPLHF	TGTGCCAGCAGCATAAACAGGGGGCATTATTCACCCCTCCACTTT